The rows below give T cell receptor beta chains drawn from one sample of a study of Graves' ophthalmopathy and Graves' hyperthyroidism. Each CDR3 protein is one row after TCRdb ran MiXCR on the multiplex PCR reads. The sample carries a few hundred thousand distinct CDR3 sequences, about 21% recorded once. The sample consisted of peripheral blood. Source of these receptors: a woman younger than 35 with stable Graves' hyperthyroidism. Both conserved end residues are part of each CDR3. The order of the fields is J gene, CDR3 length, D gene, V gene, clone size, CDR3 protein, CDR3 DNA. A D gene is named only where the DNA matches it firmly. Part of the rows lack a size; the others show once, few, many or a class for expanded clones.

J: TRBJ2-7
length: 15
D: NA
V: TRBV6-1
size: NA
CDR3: CASSEEGFGEGEQYF
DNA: TGTGCCAGCAGTGAGGAGGGATTCGGGGAAGGCGAGCAGTACTTC

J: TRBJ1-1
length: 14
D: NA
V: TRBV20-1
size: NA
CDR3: CSARKGFANTEAFF
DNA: TGCAGTGCTAGAAAGGGTTTCGCGAACACTGAAGCTTTCTTT

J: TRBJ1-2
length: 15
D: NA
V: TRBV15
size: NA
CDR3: CATSIPGASNYGYTF
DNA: TGTGCCACCAGCATACCAGGGGCGTCTAACTATGGCTACACCTTC

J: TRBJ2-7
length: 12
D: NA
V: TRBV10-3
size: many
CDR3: CAIRPGAGEQYF
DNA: TGTGCCATCCGTCCGGGGGCGGGCGAGCAGTACTTC

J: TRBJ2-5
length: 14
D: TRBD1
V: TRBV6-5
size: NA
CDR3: CASSYSTGQLAQYF
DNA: TGTGCCAGCAGTTACTCGACGGGACAGCTGGCCCAGTACTTC

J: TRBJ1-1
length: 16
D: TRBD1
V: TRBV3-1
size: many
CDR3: CASSPVSGTANTEAFF
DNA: TGTGCCAGCAGCCCCGTCTCCGGGACAGCGAACACTGAAGCTTTCTTT

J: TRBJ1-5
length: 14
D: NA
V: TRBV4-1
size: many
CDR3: CASSQAELGQPQHF
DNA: TGCGCCAGCAGCCAAGCTGAGCTTGGTCAGCCCCAGCATTTT

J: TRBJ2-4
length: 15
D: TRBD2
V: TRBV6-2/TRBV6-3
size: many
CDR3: CASRPGTSPKNIQYF
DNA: TGTGCCAGCAGACCCGGGACTAGCCCCAAAAACATTCAGTACTTC

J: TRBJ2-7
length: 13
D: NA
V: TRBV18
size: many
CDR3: CASSPRAAYEQYF
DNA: TGTGCCAGCTCACCAAGGGCGGCCTACGAGCAGTACTTC

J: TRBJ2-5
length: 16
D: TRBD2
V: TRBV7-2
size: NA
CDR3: CASSLPGTRGFETQYF
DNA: TGTGCCAGCAGCTTACCTGGGACTAGGGGATTCGAGACCCAGTACTTC

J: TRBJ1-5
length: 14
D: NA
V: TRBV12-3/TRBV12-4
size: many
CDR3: CASSPTGGMQPQHF
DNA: TGTGCCAGCAGTCCCACTGGTGGGATGCAGCCCCAGCATTTT

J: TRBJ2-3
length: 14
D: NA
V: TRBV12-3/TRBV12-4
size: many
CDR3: CASSAGMSTDTQYF
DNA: TGTGCCAGCAGTGCAGGGATGAGCACAGATACGCAGTATTTT

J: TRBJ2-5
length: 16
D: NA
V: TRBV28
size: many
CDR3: CASSLRQRGRAETQYF
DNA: TGTGCCAGCAGTTTACGACAGAGGGGGAGGGCAGAGACCCAGTACTTC

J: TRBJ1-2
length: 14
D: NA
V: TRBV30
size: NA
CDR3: CAWTSTGIGYGYTF
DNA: TGTGCCTGGACTTCTACGGGGATCGGCTATGGCTACACCTTC

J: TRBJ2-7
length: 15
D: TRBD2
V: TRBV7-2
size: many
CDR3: CASSLGSGRVYEQYF
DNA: TGTGCCAGCAGCTTAGGTTCCGGGAGGGTGTACGAGCAGTACTTC